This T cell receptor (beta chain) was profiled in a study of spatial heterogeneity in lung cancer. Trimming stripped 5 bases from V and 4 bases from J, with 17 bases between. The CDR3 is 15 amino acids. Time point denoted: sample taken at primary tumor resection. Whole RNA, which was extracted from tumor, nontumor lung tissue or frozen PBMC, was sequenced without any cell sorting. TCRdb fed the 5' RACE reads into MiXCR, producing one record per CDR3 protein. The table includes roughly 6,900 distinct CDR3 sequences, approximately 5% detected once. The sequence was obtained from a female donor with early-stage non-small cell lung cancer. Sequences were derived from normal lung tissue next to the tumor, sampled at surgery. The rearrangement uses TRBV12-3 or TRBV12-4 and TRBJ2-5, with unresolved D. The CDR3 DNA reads TGTGCCAGCAGTACCCAACACCGCCTCACAGAGACCCAGTACTTC. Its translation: CASSTQHRLTETQYF.